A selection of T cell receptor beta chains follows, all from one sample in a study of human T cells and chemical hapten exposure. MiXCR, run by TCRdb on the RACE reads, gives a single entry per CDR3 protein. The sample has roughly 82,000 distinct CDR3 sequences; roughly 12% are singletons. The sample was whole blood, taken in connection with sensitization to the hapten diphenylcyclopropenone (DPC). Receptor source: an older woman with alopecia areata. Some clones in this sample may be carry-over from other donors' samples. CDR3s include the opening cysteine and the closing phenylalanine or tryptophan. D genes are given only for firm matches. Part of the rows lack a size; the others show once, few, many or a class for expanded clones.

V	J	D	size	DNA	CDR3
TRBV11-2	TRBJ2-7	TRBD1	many	TGTGCCAGCAGCTCCCCGACAGGGTTAAAGTACTTC	CASSSPTGLKYF
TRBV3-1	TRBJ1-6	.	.	TGTGCCAGCAGACAGGGTCTTAATTCACCCCTCCACTTT	CASRQGLNSPLHF
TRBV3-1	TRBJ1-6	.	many	TGTGCCAGCAGCCAACTACACCCAAATTCACCCCTCCACTTT	CASSQLHPNSPLHF
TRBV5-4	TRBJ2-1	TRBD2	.	TGTGCCAGCAGCTTAGGCGGGGGGGCCGGTAATGAGCAGTTCTTC	CASSLGGGAGNEQFF
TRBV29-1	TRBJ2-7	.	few	TGCAGCGTTGAGTCGGCAGTAACCTACGAGCAGTACTTC	CSVESAVTYEQYF
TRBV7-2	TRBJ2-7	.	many	TGTGCCAGCAGCTTAGGTCCCCTCTACGAGCAGTACTTC	CASSLGPLYEQYF
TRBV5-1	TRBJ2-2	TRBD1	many	TGCGCCAGCAGCTCACAGGGGAGTGGCGGGGAGCTGTTTTTT	CASSSQGSGGELFF
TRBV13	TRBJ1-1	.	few	TGTGCCAGCAGCTTAGAAGGGACCAACACTGAAGCTTTCTTT	CASSLEGTNTEAFF
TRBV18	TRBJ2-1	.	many	TGTGCCAGCTCACGGCCCGGCTACAATGAGCAGTTCTTC	CASSRPGYNEQFF
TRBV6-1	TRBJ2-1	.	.	TGTGCCAGCAGTGAATCGGTACACATCTACAATGAGCAGTTCTTC	CASSESVHIYNEQFF
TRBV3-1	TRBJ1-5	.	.	TGTGCCAGCAGCCAAGGGGCAGGGTCCCCCGATCAGCCCCAGCATTTT	CASSQGAGSPDQPQHF
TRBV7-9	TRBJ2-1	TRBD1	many	TGTGCCAGCAGCTTGGGTTCAGGGGGTGGATCCTACAATGAGCAGTTCTTC	CASSLGSGGGSYNEQFF
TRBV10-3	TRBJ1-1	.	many	TGTGCCATCAGTCAGGTCGCAGTTAACACTGAAGCTTTCTTT	CAISQVAVNTEAFF
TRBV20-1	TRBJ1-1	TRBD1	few	TGCAGTGCTAGAGACCTGGGACAGGGGACTGAAGCTTTCTTT	CSARDLGQGTEAFF
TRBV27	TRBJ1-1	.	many	TGTGCCAGCAGCCTTGGCACTGAAGCTTTCTTT	CASSLGTEAFF
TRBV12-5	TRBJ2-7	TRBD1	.	TGTGCTAGTGGTGCAGGGGGCGCGGCAAGGCGGCTGTACTTC	CASGAGGAARRLYF
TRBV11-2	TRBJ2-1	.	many	TGTGCCAGCAGCGGGTGGCCCAATGAGTTCTTC	CASSGWPNEFF
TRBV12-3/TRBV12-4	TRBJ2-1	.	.	TGTGCCAGCAGTTTGGGGATTAGGGATCGCCAGTTCTTC	CASSLGIRDRQFF
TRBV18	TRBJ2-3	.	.	TGTGCCAGCTCAACCCCGCAGGGAGCAGATACGCAGTATTTT	CASSTPQGADTQYF
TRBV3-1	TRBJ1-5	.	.	TGTGCCAGCAGCCAAGACGGGGAACAGCCCCAGCATTTT	CASSQDGEQPQHF
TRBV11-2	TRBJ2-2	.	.	TGTGCCAGCAGCTTAGACGAGAACACCGGGGAGCTGTTTTTT	CASSLDENTGELFF
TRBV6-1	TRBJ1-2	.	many	TGTGCCAGCACCACACAGGGTTATGGCTACACCTTC	CASTTQGYGYTF
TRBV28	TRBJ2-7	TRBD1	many	TGTGCCAGCAGTTTTCCGGGACAGGGCTACGAGCAGTACTTC	CASSFPGQGYEQYF
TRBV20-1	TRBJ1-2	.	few	TGCAGTGCTAGAGAGCCTGGACGCGGCAGAGCGTTCGGCTACACCTTC	CSAREPGRGRAFGYTF
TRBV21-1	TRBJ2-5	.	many	TGTGCCAGCAGCAAGTTTAGCGGGGGGGCAGAGACCCAGTACTTC	CASSKFSGGAETQYF
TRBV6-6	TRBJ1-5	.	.	TGTGCCAGCAGTCACGGAATGATGGGAGACCAGCCCCAGCATTTT	CASSHGMMGDQPQHF
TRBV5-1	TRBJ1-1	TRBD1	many	TGCGCCAGCAGCTTGTTGGAGGGGGCGATGGTCGGAGCTTTCTTT	CASSLLEGAMVGAFF
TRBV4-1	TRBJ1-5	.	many	TGCGCCAGCAGCCAAGAGATTCGGGCAGGGTGGGGGAATCAGCCCCAGCATTTT	CASSQEIRAGWGNQPQHF
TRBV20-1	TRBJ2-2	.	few	TGCAGTGCTAGTCGCTCCGGGGAGCTGTTTTTT	CSASRSGELFF
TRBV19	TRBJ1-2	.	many	TGTGCCACCGCGGACCGCACTAACTATGGCTACACCTTC	CATADRTNYGYTF
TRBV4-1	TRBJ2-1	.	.	TGCGCCAGCAGCCAAGAAGTGCAGGCAGCCTACAATGAGCAGTTCTTC	CASSQEVQAAYNEQFF
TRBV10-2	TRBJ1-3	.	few	TGCGCCAGCAGTGAACGGGATTCTGGAAACACCATATATTTT	CASSERDSGNTIYF
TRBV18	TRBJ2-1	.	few	TGTGCCAGCTCACTTCTTCAGGGAGGCTCCTACAATGAGCAGTTCTTC	CASSLLQGGSYNEQFF
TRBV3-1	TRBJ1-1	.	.	TGTGCCAGCAGCCAGGTGACTAACACTGAAGCTTTCTTT	CASSQVTNTEAFF
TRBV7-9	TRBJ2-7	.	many	TGTGCCAGCAGGCCCTCCGGGACACACTACAACTACGAGCAGTACTTC	CASRPSGTHYNYEQYF
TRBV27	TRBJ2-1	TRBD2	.	TGTGCCAGCAGTGCCCCTAGCGGGGGGCCCTACAATGAGCAGTTCTTC	CASSAPSGGPYNEQFF
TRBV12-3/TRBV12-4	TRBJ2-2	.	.	TGTGCCAGCAGTATCCGAGGCGCAACGAACACCGGGGAGCTGTTTTTT	CASSIRGATNTGELFF
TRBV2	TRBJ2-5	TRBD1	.	TGTGCCAGCAGTGAAGTCCCTGCAGGGGGCGAAGAGACCCAGTACTTC	CASSEVPAGGEETQYF
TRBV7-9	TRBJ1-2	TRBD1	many	TGTGCCAGCAGCCAGACAGGGGGTTATTATGGCTACACCTTC	CASSQTGGYYGYTF
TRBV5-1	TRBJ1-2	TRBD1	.	TGCGCCAGCAGCCGGGACAGGGAAGGCTACACCTTC	CASSRDREGYTF
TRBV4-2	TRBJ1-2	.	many	TGTGCCAGCAGCCAAGAATTGTCTTCAGGTCCGGGTTCTAACTATGGCTACACCTTC	CASSQELSSGPGSNYGYTF
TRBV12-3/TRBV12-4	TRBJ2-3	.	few	TGTGCCAGCAGTTTAGGGGCTCTCCTTGGAGATACGCAGTATTTT	CASSLGALLGDTQYF
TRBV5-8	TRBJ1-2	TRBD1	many	TGTGCCAGCAGCCCACGAGGGACAGCTAACTATGGCTACACCTTC	CASSPRGTANYGYTF
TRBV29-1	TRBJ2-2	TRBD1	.	TGCAGCATCTCAACAGGGGCCGGGGAGCTGTTTTTT	CSISTGAGELFF
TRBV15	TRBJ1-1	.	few	TGTGCCACCAGCAGGGGGGAGAGTTTCGCTGAAGCTTTCTTT	CATSRGESFAEAFF
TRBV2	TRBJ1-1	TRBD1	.	TGTGCCAGCAGTGTACAGGGACAGGAGAACACTGAAGCTTTCTTT	CASSVQGQENTEAFF
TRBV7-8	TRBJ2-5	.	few	TGTGCCAGCAGCTTAGACCCTGGGGGATCACAAGAGACCCAGTACTTC	CASSLDPGGSQETQYF